This entry lists 27 T cell receptor beta chains sequenced from one sample in a study of response to subunit inactivated influenza vaccine (dated by TCRdb to the late 2010s). Libraries came from RT-PCR. This sample was sequenced with an Illumina HiSeq 2500. TCRdb reran the public reads through fastp at Q25 and MiXCR, keeping productive beta chains. Each entry is one CDR3 protein sequence, shown with its most common DNA and genes. Across this sample there are approximately 700,000 distinct CDR3 sequences, with approximately 15% seen only once. About 9.9% of the sample is taken by the ten largest. The sample in question was PBMCs from blood, obtained roughly 13 days after vaccination. Receptors originate from a man aged 50-59 years who received an inactivated influenza vaccine. Donor details come from another sample of the same person, matched by shared clones.

The chain uses TRBV7-2 and TRBJ1-5; maybe TRBD1 (5 bases). This CDR3 region has 15 residues. Germline lookup yields CDR1 SGHTA and CDR2 FQGNSA. V was cut by 1 base and J by 10 bases, with 17 bases left in between. The DNA for the CDR3 is TGTGCCAGCAGCTTAGGGAGAGGGCAGGGCTTTCCCCAGCATTTT. It translates to CASSLGRGQGFPQHF.

This clonotype has at least ten counts. The chain carries TRBV12-3 or TRBV12-4 and TRBJ2-3; D is perhaps TRBD2 (5 bases). V was shortened by 3 bases and J by 2 bases, with 9 bases between the two germline ends. The CDR3 covers 14 residues. CDR3 sequence: CASSFGVHTDTQYF. In DNA, the CDR3 is TGTGCCAGCAGTTTCGGGGTTCACACAGATACGCAGTATTTT.

This clonotype has more than one count but fewer than ten. The DNA for the CDR3 is TGTGCCAGCACAGTAGCGGGGGTTGAGACCCAGTACTTC. Protein product: CASTVAGVETQYF. This chain uses TRBV5-5 with TRBJ2-5, with 9 bases lining up with TRBD2. V trimming: 6 bases; J trimming: 5 bases; junction bases outside the gene matches: 5. This CDR3 has 13 amino acids. Germline V CDR1 and CDR2: SGHKS, YYEKEE (reference sequence).

This clonotype has a handful of counts. The chain combines TRBV5-5 with TRBJ2-3; TRBD1 matches 8 bases. CDR1 is SGHKS, CDR2 YYEKEE, per germline (reference sequence). V lost 2 bases, J lost 4 bases, and 9 bases stayed unmatched. The CDR3 contains 16 residues. CDR3 DNA: TGTGCCAGCAGCTTTACAGGGGGAAGGGTCTCAGATACGCAGTATTTT. Its protein product is CASSFTGGRVSDTQYF.

This clonotype was counted only a few times. In DNA, the CDR3 is TGTGCCAGCAGCCAAGCTAACGGGGACTACGAGCAGTACTTC. Encoded protein: CASSQANGDYEQYF. The gene calls are TRBV3-1 and TRBJ2-7, with TRBD2 as a possible D gene (5 bases). Germline CDR1 and CDR2: LGHDT and YNNKEL (reference sequence). The CDR3 runs 14 residues. Trimming removed 1 base from V and 3 bases from J, with 10 bases in between.

The rearrangement links TRBV6-5 to TRBJ2-5, with unresolved D. V shed 5 bases and J shed 8 bases, with 9 bases lying between them. CDR3 length equals 11 residues. Germline CDR1 and CDR2: MNHEY and SVGAGI. The DNA for the CDR3 is TGTGCCAGCAGTACTACAAGAACCCAGTACTTC. Its translation is CASSTTRTQYF.

CDR3 DNA sequence: TGTGCCGCGTCCGGGACAGGTTCCTACAATGAGCAGTTCTTC. Its translation is CAASGTGSYNEQFF. The chain combines TRBV10-3 with TRBJ2-1, with 8 bases fitting TRBD1. Per germline, CDR1 ENHRY and CDR2 SYGVKD. J gave up 1 base and V 11 bases, and 7 bases lay outside the gene matches. The CDR3 covers 14 residues.

This rearrangement joins TRBV25-1 to TRBJ1-6; tentatively, D is TRBD1 (6 bases). This CDR3 region has 14 residues. Trimming took 4 bases from V and 6 from J, leaving 10 bases between them. The germline gives CDR1 MGHDK, CDR2 SYGVNS. The CDR3 DNA reads as TGTGCCAGCAGTGTCAGGGGTATTAATTCACCCCTCCACTTT. This encodes CASSVRGINSPLHF. Looking up the rest from reference TRBV25-1 and TRBJ1-6 gives the full variable domain: EADIYQTPRYLVIGTGKKITLECSQTMGHDKMYWYQQDPGMELHLIHYSYGVNSTEKGDLSSESTVSRIRTEHFPLTLESARPSHTSQYLCASSVRGINSPLHFGNGTRLTVT.

The chain joins TRBV4-2 to TRBJ2-5; the D gene could be TRBD1 or TRBD2 (5 bases each). Germline CDR1 LGHNA, CDR2 YNFKEQ. The CDR3 has 15 residues. V dropped 1 base and J dropped 4 bases, with 13 bases sitting between them. CDR3 sequence reads: CASSQVSTEGETQYF. CDR3 nucleotide sequence: TGTGCCAGCAGCCAAGTTTCGACAGAGGGAGAGACCCAGTACTTC.

The chain recombines TRBV30 with TRBJ2-5; possibly TRBD2 for D (6 bases). Germline loops: CDR1 GTSNPN, CDR2 SVGIG (reference sequence). The V end was cut by 5 bases, the J end by 7 bases, with 14 bases between. The CDR3 sequence is 12 residues long. This chain's CDR3 is CAWAVSGGTQYF. The CDR3 DNA follows: TGTGCCTGGGCCGTGTCCGGGGGGACCCAGTACTTC.

The V call is TRBV7-9, the J call TRBJ2-3; perhaps TRBD1 as D (6 bases). Germline CDR1 reads SEHNR; CDR2 reads FQNEAQ (reference sequence). Between the trimmed V and J ends, which lost 5 bases and 3 bases, there was a span of 12 bases. CDR3 length: 14 residues. For the CDR3, the DNA is TGTGCCAGCAGCCCTTCGGGACAAACAGATACGCAGTATTTT. It specifies CASSPSGQTDTQYF.

This clonotype has ten or more counts. This chain uses TRBV18 with TRBJ1-1; D uncertain. The V gene's germline CDR1 is KGHSH and CDR2 LQKENI. The CDR3 extends over 13 amino acids. V lost 3 bases and J 4 bases, leaving 9 bases between the germline ends. Written as DNA, the CDR3 is TGTGCCAGCTCACCGGACCGGGGCACTGAAGCTTTCTTT. Protein product: CASSPDRGTEAFF.

This clonotype has only a few counts. J is TRBJ2-2 and V is TRBV10-3; D unclear. The CDR3 totals 15 residues. The V end lost 10 bases, the J end lost 5 bases, and 20 bases lay between the germline ends. Looked up from germline, CDR1 is ENHRY and CDR2 is SYGVKD. CDR3 loop: CATTPLTGETGELFF. CDR3 coding DNA: TGTGCCACGACGCCCCTCACGGGTGAAACCGGGGAGCTGTTTTTT.

The rearrangement uses TRBV7-9 and TRBJ2-3; a possible D gene is TRBD2 (6 bases). The CDR3 totals 15 residues. CDR1 and CDR2 (germline): SEHNR, FQNEAQ (reference sequence). V lost 6 bases and J lost 0, with 13 bases in between. The CDR3 bases are TGTGCCAGCAGTCGGCGGGACCCTAGCACAGATACGCAGTATTTT. It yields the protein CASSRRDPSTDTQYF.

This chain uses TRBV6-5 with TRBJ2-2, with D perhaps matching TRBD1 or TRBD2 (5 bases each). The germline gives CDR1 MNHEY, CDR2 SVGAGI. The CDR3 covers 15 residues. V dropped 2 bases and J dropped 5 bases, with 12 bases sitting between them. The CDR3 here is CASSYEGLETGELFF. As DNA, the CDR3 is TGTGCCAGCAGTTACGAGGGGCTCGAGACCGGGGAGCTGTTTTTT.

The sample holds a few counts of this clonotype. The chain carries TRBV6-1 and TRBJ2-5, with 8 bases identical to TRBD2. The CDR3 loop spans 14 amino acids. V trimming: 8 bases; J trimming: 1 base; junction bases outside the gene matches: 6. Germline CDR1 is MNHNS and CDR2 is SASEGT. The CDR3 sequence is CASYSGAPQETQYF. The DNA for the CDR3 is TGTGCCAGCTATAGCGGGGCCCCCCAAGAGACCCAGTACTTC.

This clonotype was counted a few times. The V and J genes are TRBV12-3 or TRBV12-4 and TRBJ1-1, with unresolved D. The CDR3 covers 13 residues. Trimming left V 6 bases short and J 8 bases short, with 16 bases between. CDR3 sequence reads: CASSFGPPLEAFF. CDR3 coding DNA: TGTGCCAGCAGCTTTGGCCCACCGTTAGAAGCTTTCTTT.

The chain links TRBV6-5 to TRBJ1-1; D uncertain. Deletions cut 7 bases from V and 6 bases from J, with 9 bases between. The V gene's germline CDR1 is MNHEY and CDR2 SVGAGI. The CDR3 totals 11 residues. In DNA form, the CDR3 reads TGTGCCAGCATATATGGGGCTGAAGCTTTCTTT. This sequence encodes CASIYGAEAFF.

The chain joins TRBV7-2 to TRBJ1-5; possibly TRBD1 for D (5 bases). The germline gives CDR1 SGHTA, CDR2 FQGNSA. V was pared by 6 bases and J by 7 bases, with 19 bases between. This CDR3 contains 15 residues. CDR3 amino acids: CASSSQTGPGQPQHF. The CDR3, as DNA: TGTGCCAGCAGTTCTCAAACAGGTCCGGGACAGCCCCAGCATTTT.

The DNA of the CDR3 is TGTGCCATCAGCGGACTAGAGGGCCGAGACGAGCAGTACTTC. It translates to CAISGLEGRDEQYF. The chain has TRBV10-3 and TRBJ2-7; the match to TRBD2 covers 7 bases. V lost 6 bases, J lost 5 bases, and 10 bases stayed unmatched. The V gene's germline CDR1 is ENHRY and CDR2 SYGVKD. The CDR3 has 14 amino acids.

This clonotype occurred many times. Written as DNA, the CDR3 is TGTGCCAGCAGTTCGGACAGGGTGTATTCGAACACTGAAGCTTTCTTT. Amino acid sequence: CASSSDRVYSNTEAFF. The chain links TRBV28 to TRBJ1-1, with 8 bases that match TRBD1. V was pared by 4 bases and J by 1 base, with 8 bases of the junction left unmatched. This CDR3 spans 16 amino acids. Germline V lookup: CDR1 MDHEN, CDR2 SYDVKM.

The chain employs TRBV28 and TRBJ1-1; tentative D call: TRBD1 (5 bases). Trimming removed 5 bases from V and 3 bases from J, with 16 bases in between. The length of the CDR3 is 15 residues. Germline-derived CDR1 and CDR2 are MDHEN and SYDVKM. The CDR3 DNA is TGTGCCAGCAGTCCTTGGGACGGCCGGGACACTGAAGCTTTCTTT. It encodes CASSPWDGRDTEAFF.

This clonotype has only a few counts. V and J are TRBV10-3 and TRBJ1-2; a possible D gene is TRBD1 (5 bases). Germline V CDR1 and CDR2: ENHRY, SYGVKD. Between the trimmed V and J ends, which lost 2 bases and 5 bases, there was a span of 6 bases. This CDR3 spans 12 amino acids. In DNA form, the CDR3 reads TGTGCCATCAGTGAGCAGGGTTATGGCTACACCTTC. This sequence encodes CAISEQGYGYTF.

The chain carries TRBV18 and TRBJ1-3, with D unresolved. Trimming shortened V by 4 bases and J by 4 bases, and 8 bases separated the two germline ends. Germline V gives CDR1 KGHSH, CDR2 LQKENI. This CDR3 region has 13 residues. CDR3: CASSLSGGNTIYF. CDR3 nucleotide sequence: TGTGCCAGCTCACTCTCCGGGGGAAACACCATATATTTT.

This clonotype was found many times. The V call is TRBV28, the J call TRBJ2-7; possible D gene TRBD1, 6 bases. CDR1 MDHEN and CDR2 SYDVKM come from the germline V gene. Trimming stripped 8 bases from V and 3 bases from J, with 17 bases between. The CDR3 consists of 14 residues. The CDR3 sequence is CASFPPTGFYEQYF. CDR3 nucleotides: TGTGCCAGCTTTCCCCCGACAGGCTTCTACGAGCAGTACTTC.

This clonotype was counted a few times. The chain is built from TRBV29-1 and TRBJ2-1; D may be TRBD2 (6 bases). The V gene's germline CDR1 is SQVTM and CDR2 ANQGSEA. V gave up 4 bases and J gave up 6 bases, with 13 bases separating them. The CDR3 covers 13 residues. This CDR3 is CSVAPRGGNEQFF. CDR3 bases: TGCAGCGTTGCGCCTCGGGGAGGCAATGAGCAGTTCTTC.

This clonotype was found many times. This chain links TRBV5-1 with TRBJ2-1, with D perhaps TRBD2 (5 bases). Germline V lookup: CDR1 SGHRS, CDR2 YFSETQ. Between the trimmed V and J ends, which lost 0 bases and 3 bases, there was a span of 7 bases. This CDR3 is built from 14 residues. CDR3 sequence (DNA): TGCGCCAGCAGCTTGGCGGACTTCTACAATGAGCAGTTCTTC. Protein sequence: CASSLADFYNEQFF.